This TCR beta chain stems from a study of blood T cell repertoires in COVID-19. Here immunoSEQ multiplex PCR was the method, and the copy in TCRdb shows in-frame clones only, minus some. The sample records some 300,000 clones, around 91% being singletons. The germline V gene encodes CDR1 SGHTA and CDR2 FQGNSA. The CDR3 is 14 residues long. The V and J ends lost 6 bases and 5 bases respectively, with 16 bases between them. The V gene is TRBV7-2, the J gene TRBJ2-5; TRBD1 is a possible D gene (6 bases). The clonotype comes from a woman in her thirties or forties with COVID-19, enrolled during active disease. Sequencing was carried out using peripheral blood. The CDR3 protein is CASRWNRDRETQYF. CDR3 nucleotides: TGTGCCAGCAGATGGAACAGGGACCGCGAGACCCAGTACTTC.